The next 21 T cell receptor beta chains were all read from a single sample in a study of CD8 T cells in ankylosing spondylitis. TCRdb ran MiXCR on the 5' RACE reads and lists one entry per CDR3 protein. The sample consists of roughly 180,000 distinct CDR3 sequences, roughly 13% of them appearing once. Sequencing input: blood, either unsorted or a sorted T cell fraction (not recorded which). These receptors came from a female donor with ankylosing spondylitis or in good health (not recorded which).

The V and J genes are TRBV12-3 or TRBV12-4 and TRBJ2-1; 7 positions agree with TRBD1. The CDR3 is made up of 15 amino acids. V shed 4 bases and J 9 bases; nucleotides not matched to a gene: 12. In DNA, the CDR3 is TGTGCCAGCAGTTCCCGGGACAGCGTACAGGGTGAGCAGTTCTTC. It translates to CASSSRDSVQGEQFF.

This clonotype turned up a few times. The chain recombines TRBV20-1 with TRBJ1-5; D ambiguous. The germline gives CDR1 DFQATT, CDR2 SNEGSKA (reference sequence). The CDR3 consists of 12 residues. V lost 6 bases to trimming and J lost 0 bases, with 6 bases between them. CDR3 sequence reads: CSAQISNQPQHF. Written as DNA, the CDR3 is TGCAGTGCACAAATTAGCAATCAGCCCCAGCATTTT.

This clonotype has a count of ten or more. The chain carries TRBV28 and TRBJ2-7; no definite D call. CDR3 length equals 12 residues. Germline-derived CDR1 and CDR2 are MDHEN and SYDVKM. Between the trimmed V and J ends, which lost 5 bases and 6 bases, there was a span of 11 bases. DNA of the CDR3: TGTGCCAGCAGTATACAAGAAAGCGAGCAGTACTTC. It encodes CASSIQESEQYF.

In this sample, this clonotype turned up many times. The gene calls are TRBV29-1 and TRBJ2-1, with D perhaps matching TRBD2 (6 bases). Between the trimmed V and J ends, which lost 3 bases and 0 bases, there was a span of 12 bases. CDR3 length: 15 amino acids. Germline-derived CDR1 and CDR2 are SQVTM and ANQGSEA. This chain's CDR3 is CSVDGGGGSYNEQFF. The CDR3 DNA follows: TGCAGCGTTGACGGGGGTGGGGGCTCCTACAATGAGCAGTTCTTC.

Points on this clonotype: Just one base apart from a much larger clone, this may be a read error. The chain is built from TRBV7-2 and TRBJ2-3; the D is unclear. The CDR3 is made up of 14 amino acids. The V gene's germline CDR1 is SGHTA and CDR2 FQGNSA. The CDR3 loop is CASRLDPGPDTQYF. CDR3 coding DNA: TGTGCCAGCAGATTAGATCCGGGCCCAGATACGCAGTATTTT. Full variable domain (outside the CDR3, taken from reference TRBV7-2 and TRBJ2-3): GAGVSQSPSNKVTEKGKDVELRCDPISGHTALYWYRQSLGQGLEFLIYFQGNSAPDKSGLPSDRFSAERTGGSVSTLTIQRTQQEDSAVYLCASRLDPGPDTQYFGPGTRLTVL.

The J gene is TRBJ1-5, the V gene TRBV7-9, with D possibly being TRBD1 (6 bases). Germline CDR1 is SEHNR and CDR2 is FQNEAQ (reference sequence). V shed 6 bases and J shed 0 bases, with 15 bases lying between them. The length of the CDR3 is 16 residues. The CDR3 nucleotides are TGTGCCAGCAGTTCTACAGGGAAAAATAGCAATCAGCCCCAGCATTTT. Residues: CASSSTGKNSNQPQHF.

This chain connects TRBV30 to TRBJ2-7; no firm D call. This CDR3 is 13 amino acids long. Looked up from germline, CDR1 is GTSNPN and CDR2 is SVGIG (reference sequence). Trimming removed 1 base from V and 3 bases from J, with 10 bases in between. The CDR3 here is CAWSDQTLYEQYF. The CDR3 DNA reads as TGTGCCTGGAGTGACCAGACCCTCTACGAGCAGTACTTC.

This clonotype was counted a few times. J is TRBJ2-1 and V is TRBV5-1; D ambiguous. The CDR3 loop spans 14 amino acids. The V and J ends lost 0 bases and 6 bases respectively, with 10 bases between them. Germline lookup yields CDR1 SGHRS and CDR2 YFSETQ. The CDR3 DNA reads as TGCGCCAGCAGCTTGGATATCCAGTTCAATGAGCAGTTCTTC. The encoded protein is CASSLDIQFNEQFF.

The table lists this clonotype with many counts. The chain combines TRBV20-1 with TRBJ1-1; tentatively, D is TRBD1 (5 bases). In germline, CDR1 is DFQATT, CDR2 SNEGSKA (reference sequence). V was pared by 6 bases and J by 5 bases, with 16 bases between. The CDR3 runs to 13 residues. The CDR3 coding sequence is TGCAGTGCCGTTAGTCAGGGAGGGACTGAAGCTTTCTTT. The encoded protein is CSAVSQGGTEAFF.

With respect to this clonotype: A read error is possible here, since a much larger clone lies one base away. This chain uses TRBV19 with TRBJ2-2, with TRBD1 as a possible D gene (6 bases). This CDR3 is built from 11 residues. V was trimmed by 7 bases and J by 14 bases, leaving 14 bases between them. Germline-derived CDR1 and CDR2 are LNHDA and SQIVND (reference sequence). This CDR3 reads CASTRDKGLFF. The DNA for the CDR3 is TGTGCCAGTACTCGGGACAAGGGACTGTTTTTT.

About this clonotype: An end of the junction differs from the germline gene, which may be a read error. The gene calls are TRBV5-1 and TRBJ2-7; D is unclear. This CDR3 has 12 residues. Germline CDR1 and CDR2: SGHRS and YFSETQ. This chain's CDR3 is CATSLEGNEQYF. For the CDR3, the DNA is TGCGCCACCAGCTTGGAAGGGAACGAGCAGTACTTC.

This clonotype has at least ten counts. The chain combines TRBV7-8 with TRBJ1-3, with D unclear. V shed 1 base and J shed 0 bases, with 13 bases lying between them. Germline assignment: CDR1 SGHVS and CDR2 FQNEAQ. The CDR3 loop spans 17 amino acids. CDR3 loop: CASSLGSSMGSGNTIYF. As DNA, the CDR3 is TGTGCCAGCAGCTTAGGATCAAGTATGGGCTCTGGAAACACCATATATTTT. Full variable domain (rest looked up from reference TRBV7-8 and TRBJ1-3): GAGVSQSPRYKVAKRGQDVALRCDPISGHVSLFWYQQALGQGPEFLTYFQNEAQLDKSGLPSDRFFAERPEGSVSTLKIQRTQQEDSAVYLCASSLGSSMGSGNTIYFGEGSWLTVV.

This clonotype was found many times. The V call is TRBV7-2, the J call TRBJ2-1, with D unclear. CDR3 length equals 15 residues. Germline CDR1 SGHTA, CDR2 FQGNSA. The ends were cut back, 5 bases at V and 0 bases at J, with 11 bases in the middle. The chain's CDR3 is CASSLRRSSYNEQFF. CDR3 DNA: TGTGCCAGCAGCCTCAGACGTTCCTCCTACAATGAGCAGTTCTTC.

The sample holds many counts of this clonotype. The chain links TRBV5-5 to TRBJ2-1, with D perhaps matching TRBD1 or TRBD2 (5 bases each). Germline V lookup: CDR1 SGHKS, CDR2 YYEKEE (reference sequence). This CDR3 region has 16 residues. Trimming stripped 4 bases from V and 7 bases from J, with 21 bases between. The CDR3 loop reads CASSPTGTAGLNEQFF. Here the CDR3 DNA reads TGTGCCAGCAGCCCAACCGGGACCGCCGGCTTAAATGAGCAGTTCTTC.

There are many counts of this clonotype. The chain recombines TRBV27 with TRBJ1-2; a weak D match, TRBD1 (5 bases). The CDR3 length is 12 residues. Looked up from germline, CDR1 is MNHEY and CDR2 is SMNVEV (reference sequence). V lost 7 bases, J lost 6 bases, and 12 bases lay in between. As DNA, the CDR3 is TGTGCCAGCAAGCAGGGCGGACATGGCTACACCTTC. Its protein product is CASKQGGHGYTF.

This clonotype appeared many times. The chain recombines TRBV29-1 with TRBJ1-1, with D possibly TRBD1 on 5 matching bases. V lost 6 bases and J lost 5, with 10 bases in between. Germline V gene lookup returns CDR1 SQVTM and CDR2 ANQGSEA. The CDR3 runs 11 residues. Here the CDR3 DNA reads TGCAGCGTGGGGCGGGTGACTGAAGCTTTCTTT. Residues: CSVGRVTEAFF.

The chain combines TRBV9 with TRBJ2-1, with D unclear. Germline values: CDR1 SGDLS, CDR2 YYNGEE. The CDR3 totals 13 residues. V was trimmed by 0 bases and J by 5 bases, leaving 6 bases between them. Here the CDR3 DNA reads TGTGCCAGCAGCGTAGATGGTCACAATGAGCAGTTCTTC. This gives the protein CASSVDGHNEQFF.

The chain combines TRBV7-2 with TRBJ2-3; D remains ambiguous. Germline CDR1 reads SGHTA; CDR2 reads FQGNSA. With 2 bases removed from V and 0 bases from J, the gap between germline ends came to 6 bases. The CDR3 has 14 residues. In DNA form, the CDR3 reads TGTGCCAGCAGCTTACCATCTAGCACAGATACGCAGTATTTT. Protein sequence: CASSLPSSTDTQYF.

This clonotype was seen a few times. The chain links TRBV7-2 to TRBJ1-5; the D is unclear. Trimming left V 9 bases short and J 5 bases short, with 14 bases between. This CDR3 comprises 13 residues. In germline, CDR1 is SGHTA, CDR2 FQGNSA. The CDR3 DNA follows: TGTGCCAGTACTATCACGGAGGATCAGCCCCAGCATTTT. Amino acids: CASTITEDQPQHF.

The chain is built from TRBV12-3 or TRBV12-4 and TRBJ2-2; 10 positions match TRBD1. The CDR3 loop spans 17 amino acids. The V and J ends lost 5 bases and 6 bases, in that order; junction bases with no gene match: 12. The CDR3 DNA reads TGTGCCAGCAGTCGACAGGGGGCGGAGGTATTGGCCGGGGAGCTGTTTTTT. Its protein product is CASSRQGAEVLAGELFF.

This clonotype was detected ten times or more. This rearrangement joins TRBV29-1 to TRBJ2-6; no definite D call. In germline, CDR1 is SQVTM, CDR2 ANQGSEA. The V gene lost 5 bases and the J gene lost 4 bases, with 21 bases spanning the gap. The CDR3 has 17 residues. CDR3 in DNA: TGCAGCGTTTTTCTGGCAGGAACATACTCCGGGGCCAACGTCCTGACTTTC. Translating it yields CSVFLAGTYSGANVLTF.